These 26 T cell receptor beta chains share one sample of origin, sequenced in a study of OX40 agonist ivuxolimab in advanced cancers. Measured with immunoSEQ multiplex PCR; TCRdb has only the in-frame clones, and not every one. Found here are more than 45,000 clones, around nine tenths of them singletons; the top ten hold 1.5% to 2%. This material consisted of CD4+ or CD8+ T cells sorted from blood, taken in a trial of the OX40 agonist ivuxolimab. Source of these receptors: an adult with an advanced solid tumor such as melanoma, head and neck, liver or kidney cancer.

The gene calls are TRBV2 and TRBJ2-7; D uncertain. CDR1 is SNHLY and CDR2 is FYNNEI in the germline V gene. Trimming removed 8 bases at V and 2 bases at J, with 10 bases between. The CDR3 spans 12 residues. In DNA, the CDR3 is TGTGCCAGCCAGGAATTTACCTACGAGCAGTACTTC. Protein product: CASQEFTYEQYF.

J is TRBJ2-1 and V is TRBV10-2; D ambiguous. V lost 3 bases and J lost 3, with 0 bases in between. The CDR3 contains 11 residues. Germline-derived CDR1 and CDR2 are WSHSY and SAAADI. CDR3 in amino acids: CASSDYNEQFF. CDR3 nucleotides: TGCGCCAGCAGTGACTACAATGAGCAGTTCTTC.

This chain joins TRBV5-1 and TRBJ2-3, with 8 positions matching TRBD2. The V gene's germline CDR1 is SGHRS and CDR2 YFSETQ. J gave up 3 bases and V 4 bases, and 13 bases lay outside the gene matches. The length of the CDR3 is 17 residues. This CDR3 is CASSAGTSSSGTDTQYF. CDR3 coding DNA: TGCGCCAGCAGCGCTGGGACGTCTTCTAGCGGGACAGATACGCAGTATTTT.

This clone was seen once. V usage is TRBV19 and J usage is TRBJ2-7, with D uncertain. The CDR3 length is 13 residues. Trimming cost V 2 bases and J 3 bases, with 8 bases left between them. Germline assignment: CDR1 LNHDA and CDR2 SQIVND (reference sequence). The CDR3 DNA reads as TGTGCCAGTAGTATAAGGCTCAACTACGAGCAGTACTTC. Translating gives CASSIRLNYEQYF.

The chain links TRBV19 to TRBJ1-1, with D unclear. Trimming cost V 5 bases and J 11 bases, with 12 bases left between them. The CDR3 sequence is 11 residues long. The germline V gene encodes CDR1 LNHDA and CDR2 SQIVND (reference sequence). The CDR3 nucleotides are TGTGCCAGTAGTCAGGCGGTTGTGGCTTTCTTT. Translated, it gives CASSQAVVAFF.

This chain's CDR3 is CASGREKLFF. CDR3 DNA sequence: TGTGCCAGCGGAAGGGAAAAACTGTTTTTT. This rearrangement joins TRBV28 to TRBJ1-4; D call uncertain. Per the germline V gene, CDR1 is MDHEN and CDR2 is SYDVKM. V was trimmed by 8 bases and J by 8 bases, leaving 6 bases between them. The CDR3 is 10 residues long.

The gene calls are TRBV7-2 and TRBJ2-5, with TRBD2 as a possible D gene (6 bases). V shed 1 base and J shed 4 bases, with 13 bases lying between them. This CDR3 is built from 15 residues. Germline assignment: CDR1 SGHTA and CDR2 FQGNSA. As DNA, the CDR3 is TGTGCCAGCAGCTTAGGTGCGGGATTGGGAGAGACCCAGTACTTC. Protein product: CASSLGAGLGETQYF.

CDR3 sequence reads: CASSKRQLEVGGYTF. DNA for the CDR3: TGTGCCAGCAGCAAAAGACAGCTTGAAGTTGGTGGCTACACCTTC. This rearrangement joins TRBV27 to TRBJ1-2, with D possibly matching TRBD1 (5 bases). The CDR3 length is 15 residues. V lost 6 bases, J lost 7 bases, and 21 bases lay in between. Germline CDR1 reads MNHEY; CDR2 reads SMNVEV (reference sequence).

V usage is TRBV4-3 and J usage is TRBJ2-7; 7 positions agree with TRBD1. The germline gives CDR1 LGHNA, CDR2 YSLEER. This CDR3 is built from 13 residues. V lost 3 bases and J lost 4; bases outside the gene matches: 3. In DNA, the CDR3 is TGCGCCAGCAGCCACCAACAGGGGTACGAGCAGTACTTC. It translates to CASSHQQGYEQYF.

The V gene is TRBV18, the J gene TRBJ2-7; possible D gene TRBD1, 8 bases. V dropped 3 bases and J dropped 7 bases, with 19 bases sitting between them. CDR3 length: 15 amino acids. Germline V gene data show CDR1 as KGHSH and CDR2 as LQKENI. The CDR3 region is CASSPGTGRGEEQYF. In DNA form, the CDR3 reads TGTGCCAGCTCACCGGGGACAGGCCGGGGGGAGGAGCAGTACTTC.

In its sample, this clone was seen a few times. The chain combines TRBV7-6 with TRBJ2-7, with 9 nucleotides matching TRBD1. The J segment lost 3 bases and the V segment lost 5 bases, leaving 5 bases of the junction unmatched. Germline lookup yields CDR1 SGHVS and CDR2 FNYEAQ. This CDR3 contains 14 residues. Here the CDR3 DNA reads TGTGCCAGCAGCGCACGGGACAGGGACTACGAGCAGTACTTC. This sequence encodes CASSARDRDYEQYF.

The chain uses TRBV10-3 and TRBJ2-1, with 10 bases identical to TRBD2. CDR1 ENHRY and CDR2 SYGVKD come from the germline V gene. CDR3 length: 13 amino acids. With V trimmed by 10 bases and J by 7 bases, 7 bases remained unmatched. CDR3 protein: CATSGREGNEQFF. The CDR3 DNA reads TGTGCCACAAGCGGGAGGGAGGGTAATGAGCAGTTCTTC.

The V call is TRBV7-2, the J call TRBJ1-5; 7 bases fit TRBD1. V lost 5 bases, J lost 1 base, and 8 bases stayed unmatched. CDR3 length: 16 amino acids. The germline V gene has CDR1 SGHTA and CDR2 FQGNSA. CDR3 residues: CASSPRTGPSNQPQHF. DNA for the CDR3: TGTGCCAGCAGCCCGAGGACAGGACCCAGCAATCAGCCCCAGCATTTT.

This clone was recorded a few times. The CDR3 reads CASSSGGRSTEAFF. CDR3 DNA: TGTGCCAGTAGTTCAGGGGGGAGGAGCACTGAAGCTTTCTTT. The V call is TRBV19, the J call TRBJ1-1; the match to TRBD1 covers 7 bases. V trimming: 5 bases; J trimming: 4 bases; junction bases outside the gene matches: 7. The CDR3 is made up of 14 amino acids. CDR1 and CDR2 (germline): LNHDA, SQIVND (reference sequence).

This chain uses TRBV5-1 with TRBJ1-2; no definite D call. CDR3 length equals 14 residues. Germline V gene sequence: CDR1 SGHRS, CDR2 YFSETQ. Trimming took 3 bases from V and 3 from J, leaving 12 bases between them. DNA for the CDR3: TGCGCCAGCAGCTACGACACCCACCACTATGGCTACACCTTC. It yields the protein CASSYDTHHYGYTF.

The rearrangement links TRBV11-1 to TRBJ2-7; D might be TRBD2 (6 bases). V lost 3 bases, J lost 4 bases, and 16 bases lay in between. Germline CDR1 reads SGHAT; CDR2 reads FQDESV (reference sequence). The CDR3 contains 15 residues. As DNA, the CDR3 is TGTGCCAGCAGCTTCCGAGGGGTCGGGGGTTACGAGCAGTACTTC. The encoded protein is CASSFRGVGGYEQYF.

The chain has TRBV6-6 and TRBJ2-4; 9 bases align to TRBD1. Germline trimming cut 6 bases from V and 6 bases from J; bases unmatched to any gene: 9. Per the germline V gene, CDR1 is MNHNY and CDR2 is SVGAGI (reference sequence). This CDR3 contains 15 residues. CDR3 residues: CASRPPGQGGNIQYF. The CDR3 region has the DNA TGTGCCAGCAGACCTCCGGGACAGGGAGGAAACATTCAGTACTTC.

The chain combines TRBV19 with TRBJ2-7, with 7 bases identical to TRBD2. The CDR3 has 14 residues. V lost 4 bases, J lost 2 bases, and 5 bases stayed unmatched. Per germline, CDR1 LNHDA and CDR2 SQIVND (reference sequence). Here the CDR3 DNA reads TGTGCCAGTAGTAAGGGACTACCTACCTACGAGCAGTACTTC. Amino acid sequence: CASSKGLPTYEQYF.

This sequence joins TRBV7-2 and TRBJ2-7; D gene ambiguous. Germline CDR1 reads SGHTA; CDR2 reads FQGNSA. Trimming took 5 bases from V and 5 from J, leaving 13 bases between them. The CDR3 spans 13 residues. The chain's CDR3 is CASSPPVQHEQYF. The CDR3, as DNA: TGTGCCAGCAGCCCCCCAGTCCAGCACGAGCAGTACTTC.

The rearrangement joins TRBV7-3 to TRBJ2-7; D call uncertain. The CDR3 has 15 amino acids. Germline CDR1 is SGHTA and CDR2 is FQGTGA. V shed 2 bases and J shed 2 bases, with 13 bases lying between them. The CDR3 is CASSLDSGYAYEQYF. CDR3 sequence (DNA): TGTGCCAGCAGCTTAGACTCGGGTTACGCCTACGAGCAGTACTTC.

The table lists this clone with a few counts. The chain links TRBV6-5 to TRBJ2-3, with TRBD2 identical over 8 bases. This CDR3 has 15 residues. V lost 6 bases to trimming and J lost 1 base; unmatched junction nucleotides: 6. Germline CDR1 and CDR2: MNHEY and SVGAGI. CDR3 nucleotides: TGTGCCAGCAGGGATAGCGGGATCGGCACAGATACGCAGTATTTT. Translation: CASRDSGIGTDTQYF.

The gene calls are TRBV30 and TRBJ1-2; D unresolved. This CDR3 is built from 14 residues. Germline CDR1 GTSNPN, CDR2 SVGIG (reference sequence). The germline V and J ends were trimmed by 3 bases and 0 bases, with 11 bases remaining between them. CDR3 residues: CAWSRLDPNYGYTF. The CDR3 bases are TGTGCCTGGAGCCGACTCGACCCTAACTATGGCTACACCTTC. Full variable domain (rest looked up from reference TRBV30 and TRBJ1-2): SQTIHQWPATLVQPVGSPLSLECTVEGTSNPNLYWYRQAAGRGLQLLFYSVGIGQISSEVPQNLSASRPQDRQFILSSKKLLLSDSGFYLCAWSRLDPNYGYTFGSGTRLTVV.

The chain links TRBV2 to TRBJ2-5; D is uncertain. CDR3 length: 12 residues. Trimming removed 6 bases at V and 2 bases at J, with 7 bases between. Germline V lookup: CDR1 SNHLY, CDR2 FYNNEI. CDR3 DNA sequence: TGTGCCAGCAGGACGGTACAAGAGACCCAGTACTTC. It specifies CASRTVQETQYF.

The rearrangement links TRBV5-1 to TRBJ2-1; maybe TRBD1 (5 bases). CDR3 length: 15 amino acids. The V gene's germline CDR1 is SGHRS and CDR2 YFSETQ. V lost 1 base and J 1 base, leaving 9 bases between the germline ends. The CDR3 coding sequence is TGCGCCAGCAGCTTGTGGGCAGGGTCCTACAATGAGCAGTTCTTC. It codes for CASSLWAGSYNEQFF.

The chain links TRBV9 to TRBJ1-6, with D uncertain. Trimming left V 0 bases short and J 9 bases short, with 19 bases between. This CDR3 region has 17 residues. Germline CDR1 SGDLS, CDR2 YYNGEE. The CDR3 protein is CASSVDPEVGVRSPLHF. In DNA form, the CDR3 reads TGTGCCAGCAGCGTAGACCCGGAGGTTGGGGTTCGTTCACCCCTCCACTTT.

The genes are TRBV5-8 and TRBJ1-5; no firm D call. CDR1 and CDR2 from the germline V gene are SGHTS and YDEGEE. Trimming took off 0 bases at V and 0 bases at J, with 10 bases between the two ends. CDR3 length equals 16 residues. The chain's CDR3 is CASSLAVSYSNQPQHF. In DNA, the CDR3 is TGTGCCAGCAGCTTGGCGGTCAGTTATAGCAATCAGCCCCAGCATTTT.